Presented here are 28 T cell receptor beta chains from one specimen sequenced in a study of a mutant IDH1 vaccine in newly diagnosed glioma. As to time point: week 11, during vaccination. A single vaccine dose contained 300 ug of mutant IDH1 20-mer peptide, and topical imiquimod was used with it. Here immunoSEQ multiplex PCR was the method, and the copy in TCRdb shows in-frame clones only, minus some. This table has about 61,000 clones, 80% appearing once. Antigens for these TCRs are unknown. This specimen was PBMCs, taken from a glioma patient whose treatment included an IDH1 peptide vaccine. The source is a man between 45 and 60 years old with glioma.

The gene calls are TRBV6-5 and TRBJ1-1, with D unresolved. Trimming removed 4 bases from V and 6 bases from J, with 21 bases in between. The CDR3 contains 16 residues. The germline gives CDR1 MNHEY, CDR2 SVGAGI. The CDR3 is CASSSSAVEKLAEAFF. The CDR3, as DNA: TGTGCCAGCAGTTCCTCGGCAGTGGAAAAATTGGCTGAAGCTTTCTTT.

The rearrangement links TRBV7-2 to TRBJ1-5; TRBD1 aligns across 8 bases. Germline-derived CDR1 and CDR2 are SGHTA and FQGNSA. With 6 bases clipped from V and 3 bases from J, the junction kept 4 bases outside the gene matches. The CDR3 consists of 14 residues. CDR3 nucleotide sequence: TGTGCCAGCAGTCTGACAGGGGTCAATCAGCCCCAGCATTTT. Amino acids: CASSLTGVNQPQHF.

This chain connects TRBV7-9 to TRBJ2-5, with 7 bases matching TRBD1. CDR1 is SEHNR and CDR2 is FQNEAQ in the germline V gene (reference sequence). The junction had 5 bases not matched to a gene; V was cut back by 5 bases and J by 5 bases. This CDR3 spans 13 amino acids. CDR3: CASSPTGPETQYF. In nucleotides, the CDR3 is TGTGCCAGCAGCCCGACAGGGCCCGAGACCCAGTACTTC.

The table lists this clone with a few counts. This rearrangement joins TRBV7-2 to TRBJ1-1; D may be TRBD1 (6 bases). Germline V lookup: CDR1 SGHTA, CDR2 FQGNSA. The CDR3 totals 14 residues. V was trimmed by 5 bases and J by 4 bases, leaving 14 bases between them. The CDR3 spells CASSHGTGLTEAFF. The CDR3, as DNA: TGTGCCAGCAGCCACGGAACAGGGCTCACTGAAGCTTTCTTT.

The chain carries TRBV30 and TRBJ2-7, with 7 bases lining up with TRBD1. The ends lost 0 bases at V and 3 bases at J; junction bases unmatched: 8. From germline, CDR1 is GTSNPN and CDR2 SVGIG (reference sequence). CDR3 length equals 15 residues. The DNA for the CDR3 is TGTGCCTGGAGTGTAGGTGGACAGGATTACTACGAGCAGTACTTC. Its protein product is CAWSVGGQDYYEQYF.

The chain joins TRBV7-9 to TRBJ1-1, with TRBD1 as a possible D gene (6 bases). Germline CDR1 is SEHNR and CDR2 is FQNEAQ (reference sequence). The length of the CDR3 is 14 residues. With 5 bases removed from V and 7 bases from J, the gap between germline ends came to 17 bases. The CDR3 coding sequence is TGTGCCAGCAGCAAAGGACAGAAAGGAGATGAAGCTTTCTTT. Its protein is CASSKGQKGDEAFF. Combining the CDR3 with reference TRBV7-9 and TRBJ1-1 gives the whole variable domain DTGVSQNPRHKITKRGQNVTFRCDPISEHNRLYWYRQTLGQGPEFLTYFQNEAQLEKSRLLSDRFSAERPKGSFSTLEIQRTEQGDSAMYLCASSKGQKGDEAFFGQGTRLTVV.

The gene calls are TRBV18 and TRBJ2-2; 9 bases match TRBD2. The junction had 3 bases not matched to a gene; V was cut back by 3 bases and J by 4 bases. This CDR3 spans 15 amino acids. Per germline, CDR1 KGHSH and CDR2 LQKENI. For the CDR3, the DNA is TGTGCCAGCTCACCGGGACTAGCACCCACCGGGGAGCTGTTTTTT. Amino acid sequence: CASSPGLAPTGELFF. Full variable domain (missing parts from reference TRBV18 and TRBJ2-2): NAGVMQNPRHLVRRRGQEARLRCSPMKGHSHVYWYRQLPEEGLKFMVYLQKENIIDESGMPKERFSAEFPKEGPSILRIQQVVRGDSAAYFCASSPGLAPTGELFFGEGSRLTVL.

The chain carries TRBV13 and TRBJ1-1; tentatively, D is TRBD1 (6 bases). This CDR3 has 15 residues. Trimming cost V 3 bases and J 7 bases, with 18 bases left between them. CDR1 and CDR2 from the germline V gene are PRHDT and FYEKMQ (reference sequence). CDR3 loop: CASSFGGAGESEAFF. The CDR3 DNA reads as TGTGCCAGCAGCTTCGGGGGCGCGGGTGAAAGTGAAGCTTTCTTT.

The CDR3 region is CASSDDEQFF. The CDR3, as DNA: TGTGCCAGCAGCGATGATGAGCAGTTCTTC. The chain uses TRBV7-9 and TRBJ2-1; D call uncertain. The CDR3 consists of 10 residues. Trimming left V 5 bases short and J 8 bases short, with 4 bases between. The germline V gene encodes CDR1 SEHNR and CDR2 FQNEAQ (reference sequence).

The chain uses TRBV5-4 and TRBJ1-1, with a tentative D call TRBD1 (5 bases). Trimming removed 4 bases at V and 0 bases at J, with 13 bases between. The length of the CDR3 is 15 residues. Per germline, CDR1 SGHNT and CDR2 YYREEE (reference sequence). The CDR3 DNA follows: TGTGCCAGCAGCACACCGACAGACATGAACACTGAAGCTTTCTTT. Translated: CASSTPTDMNTEAFF. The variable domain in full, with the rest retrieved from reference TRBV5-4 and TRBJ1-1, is ETGVTQSPTHLIKTRGQQVTLRCSSQSGHNTVSWYQQALGQGPQFIFQYYREEENGRGNFPPRFSGLQFPNYSSELNVNALELDDSALYLCASSTPTDMNTEAFFGQGTRLTVV.

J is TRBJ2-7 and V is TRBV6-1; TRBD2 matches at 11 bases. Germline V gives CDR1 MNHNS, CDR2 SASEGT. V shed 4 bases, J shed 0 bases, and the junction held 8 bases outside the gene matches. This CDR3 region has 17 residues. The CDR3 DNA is TGTGCCAGCAGTGGGACTAGCGGGCCATCGAGCTCCTACGAGCAGTACTTC. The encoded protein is CASSGTSGPSSSYEQYF.

The CDR3 DNA sequence: TGCGCCAGCAGCCCGGCGGGACAGGGTTACCAGCCCCAGCATTTT. Translation gives CASSPAGQGYQPQHF. The chain recombines TRBV5-1 with TRBJ1-5, with 9 nucleotides matching TRBD1. The CDR3 spans 15 residues. V lost 4 bases, J lost 7 bases, and 9 bases stayed unmatched. Germline CDR1 and CDR2: SGHRS and YFSETQ.

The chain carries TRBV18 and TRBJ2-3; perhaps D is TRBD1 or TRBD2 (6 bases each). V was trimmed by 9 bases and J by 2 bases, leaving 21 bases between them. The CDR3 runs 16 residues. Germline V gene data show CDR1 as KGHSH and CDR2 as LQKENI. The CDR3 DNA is TGTGCCAGACCGGCGGGGACACAGAAAATCACAGATACGCAGTATTTT. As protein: CARPAGTQKITDTQYF.

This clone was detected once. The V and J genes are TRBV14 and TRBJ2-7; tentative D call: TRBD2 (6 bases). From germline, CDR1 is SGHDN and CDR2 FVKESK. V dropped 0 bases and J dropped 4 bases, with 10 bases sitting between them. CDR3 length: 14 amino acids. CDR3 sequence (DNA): TGTGCCAGCAGCCAAGATGGAGGGATTTACGAGCAGTACTTC. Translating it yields CASSQDGGIYEQYF.

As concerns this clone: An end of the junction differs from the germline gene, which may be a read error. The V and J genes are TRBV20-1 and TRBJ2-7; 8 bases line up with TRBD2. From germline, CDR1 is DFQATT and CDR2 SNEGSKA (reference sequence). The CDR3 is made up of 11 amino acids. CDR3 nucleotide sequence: TGCAGTGCTAGAACCCGGCGGGAGGAACACTTC. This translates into CSARTRREEHF.

The chain's CDR3 is CASSFGTSSDTGTDTQYF. DNA for the CDR3: TGTGCCAGCAGCTTTGGCACTTCTTCGGACACTGGCACAGATACGCAGTATTTT. The chain joins TRBV7-2 to TRBJ2-3; possible D gene TRBD1, 5 bases. The CDR3 contains 18 residues. CDR1 and CDR2 from the germline V gene are SGHTA and FQGNSA. V dropped 3 bases and J dropped 1 base, with 20 bases sitting between them. Combining the CDR3 with reference TRBV7-2 and TRBJ2-3 gives the whole variable domain GAGVSQSPSNKVTEKGKDVELRCDPISGHTALYWYRQSLGQGLEFLIYFQGNSAPDKSGLPSDRFSAERTGGSVSTLTIQRTQQEDSAVYLCASSFGTSSDTGTDTQYFGPGTRLTVL.

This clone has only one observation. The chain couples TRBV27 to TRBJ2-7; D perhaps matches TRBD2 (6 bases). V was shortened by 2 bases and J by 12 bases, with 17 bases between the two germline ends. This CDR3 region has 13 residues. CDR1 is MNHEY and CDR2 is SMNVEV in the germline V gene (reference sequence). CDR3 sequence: CASSLPGGESRYF. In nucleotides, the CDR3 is TGTGCCAGCAGTTTACCCGGAGGGGAATCTAGGTACTTC.

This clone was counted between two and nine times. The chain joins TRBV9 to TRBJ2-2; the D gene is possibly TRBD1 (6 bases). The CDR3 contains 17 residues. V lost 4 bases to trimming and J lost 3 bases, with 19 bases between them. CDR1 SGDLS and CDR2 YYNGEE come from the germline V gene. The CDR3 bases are TGTGCCAGCAGCACAACAGGGTGGAACCTCGACACCGGGGAGCTGTTTTTT. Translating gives CASSTTGWNLDTGELFF.

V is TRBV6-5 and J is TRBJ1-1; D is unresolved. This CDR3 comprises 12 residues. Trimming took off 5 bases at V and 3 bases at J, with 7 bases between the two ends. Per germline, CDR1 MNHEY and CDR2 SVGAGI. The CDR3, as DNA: TGTGCCAGCAGTCAGGTGGACACTGAAGCTTTCTTT. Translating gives CASSQVDTEAFF.

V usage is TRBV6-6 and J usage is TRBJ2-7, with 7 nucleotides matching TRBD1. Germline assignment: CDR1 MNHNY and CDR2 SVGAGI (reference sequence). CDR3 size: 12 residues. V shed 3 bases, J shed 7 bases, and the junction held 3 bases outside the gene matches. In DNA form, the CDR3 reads TGTGCCAGCAGTTATATGACAGGGGAGCAGTACTTC. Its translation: CASSYMTGEQYF.

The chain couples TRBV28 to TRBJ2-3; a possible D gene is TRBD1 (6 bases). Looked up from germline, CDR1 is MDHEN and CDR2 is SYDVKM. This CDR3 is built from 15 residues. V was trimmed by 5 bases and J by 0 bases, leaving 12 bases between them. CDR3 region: CASSTGQWSTDTQYF. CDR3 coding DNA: TGTGCCAGCAGTACAGGACAGTGGAGCACAGATACGCAGTATTTT.

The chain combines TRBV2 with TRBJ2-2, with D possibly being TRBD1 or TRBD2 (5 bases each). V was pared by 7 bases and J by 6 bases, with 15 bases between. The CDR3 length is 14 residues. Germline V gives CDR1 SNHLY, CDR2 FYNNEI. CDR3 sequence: CASTTEGSAGELFF. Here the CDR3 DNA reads TGTGCCAGCACGACAGAGGGGTCGGCCGGGGAGCTGTTTTTT.

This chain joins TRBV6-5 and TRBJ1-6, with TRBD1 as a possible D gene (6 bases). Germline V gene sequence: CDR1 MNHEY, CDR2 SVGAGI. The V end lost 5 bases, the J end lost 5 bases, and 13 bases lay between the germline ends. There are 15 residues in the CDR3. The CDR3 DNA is TGTGCCAGCAGTCGCCAGGGGCGGGATAATTCACCCCTCCACTTT. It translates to CASSRQGRDNSPLHF.

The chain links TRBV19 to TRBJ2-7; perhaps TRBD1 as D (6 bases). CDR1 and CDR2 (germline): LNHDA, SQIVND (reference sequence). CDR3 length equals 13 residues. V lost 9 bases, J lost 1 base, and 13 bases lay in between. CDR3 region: CASQRDNSYEQYF. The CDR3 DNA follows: TGTGCCAGCCAGAGGGACAATTCCTACGAGCAGTACTTC. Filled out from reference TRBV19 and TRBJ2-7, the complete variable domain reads DGGITQSPKYLFRKEGQNVTLSCEQNLNHDAMYWYRQDPGQGLRLIYYSQIVNDFQKGDIAEGYSVSREKKESFPLTVTSAQKNPTAFYLCASQRDNSYEQYFGPGTRLTVT.

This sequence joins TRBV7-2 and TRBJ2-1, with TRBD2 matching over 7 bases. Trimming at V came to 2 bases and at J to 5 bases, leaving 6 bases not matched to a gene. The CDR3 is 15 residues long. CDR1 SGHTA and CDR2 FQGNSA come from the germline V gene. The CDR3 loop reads CASSLRASGDNEQFF. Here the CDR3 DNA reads TGTGCCAGCAGCTTACGAGCTAGCGGAGACAATGAGCAGTTCTTC. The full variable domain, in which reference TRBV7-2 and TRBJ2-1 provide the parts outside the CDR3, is GAGVSQSPSNKVTEKGKDVELRCDPISGHTALYWYRQSLGQGLEFLIYFQGNSAPDKSGLPSDRFSAERTGGSVSTLTIQRTQQEDSAVYLCASSLRASGDNEQFFGPGTRLTVL.

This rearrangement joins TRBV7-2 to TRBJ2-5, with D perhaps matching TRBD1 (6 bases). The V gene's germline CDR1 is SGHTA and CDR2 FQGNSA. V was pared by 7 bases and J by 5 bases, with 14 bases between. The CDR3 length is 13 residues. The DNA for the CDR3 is TGTGCCAGCAACGGACAGACCAGTGAGACCCAGTACTTC. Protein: CASNGQTSETQYF.

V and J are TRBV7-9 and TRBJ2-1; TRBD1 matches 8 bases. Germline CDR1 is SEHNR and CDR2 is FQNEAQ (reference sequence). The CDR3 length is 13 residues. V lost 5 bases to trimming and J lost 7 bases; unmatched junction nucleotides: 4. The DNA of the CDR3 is TGTGCCAGCAGCACCAGACAGGGGAATGAGCAGTTCTTC. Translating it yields CASSTRQGNEQFF.

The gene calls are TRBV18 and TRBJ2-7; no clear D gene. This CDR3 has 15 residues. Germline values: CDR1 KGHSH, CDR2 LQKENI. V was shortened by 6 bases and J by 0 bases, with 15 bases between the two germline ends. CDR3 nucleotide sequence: TGTGCCAGCTCCCCCGGGTCCTCCAGCTCCTACGAGCAGTACTTC. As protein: CASSPGSSSSYEQYF.